This T cell receptor beta chain stems from a study of cytomegalovirus exposure and HLA in healthy donors. For the study at large: Genotyping of roughly 400 donors showed that about 84% belonged to the Caucasian-associated ancestry cluster.

Germline assignment: CDR1 SGHTA and CDR2 FQGTGA. V dropped 2 bases and J dropped 5; count of bases not matched to a gene: 4. CDR3 length: 15 residues. A multiplex PCR was run with 60 Vbeta primers and 13 Jbeta primers. TCRdb keeps only in-frame clones here, not all; method: immunoSEQ multiplex PCR. The sample lists about 140,000 clones, 76% seen once, with over 2.5% in the top ten. On this clone itself: Its antigen is not identified.

Study findings and constraints: Reports state that TCR beta sequences accurately predicted most subjects' HLA-A and HLA-B alleles. In a later analysis, productive TCRs from donors in an Asian-associated ancestry cluster reportedly carried fewer N-insertions than the cohort mean.

The TCR originated in a man aged 40-50 years in good health and CMV-seronegative. The rearrangement uses TRBV7-3 and TRBJ2-2, with TRBD1 matching 8 bases. The specimen was PBMCs. This CDR3 is CASSLQGARTGELFF. The CDR3 DNA reads as TGTGCCAGCAGCTTACAGGGGGCGCGTACCGGGGAGCTGTTTTTT. The whole variable domain, remainder taken from reference TRBV7-3 and TRBJ2-2, is GAGVSQTPSNKVTEKGKYVELRCDPISGHTALYWYRQSLGQGPEFLIYFQGTGAADDSGLPNDRFFAVRPEGSVSTLKIQRTERGDSAVYLCASSLQGARTGELFFGEGSRLTVL.